This TCR beta chain was recorded in a study of cytomegalovirus exposure and HLA in healthy donors. Whole-study context: Per a later analysis, the approximately 620 first-cohort and 100 to 150 validation repertoires shared one platform.

As concerns this clone: Its antigen remains unknown.

Study-wide results and caveats: First-cohort TCR clusters tended to co-occur in the 90 to 150 validation repertoires, a later analysis found. Reports described diagnosis of cytomegalovirus status by the classifier as highly specific and sensitive.

Profiled with immunoSEQ multiplex PCR; TCRdb holds only in-frame clones, not every one. The sample comprises about 190,000 clones, 86% of which are singletons, and more than 1.1% rests with the top ten. There are 11 residues in the CDR3. V was pared by 6 bases and J by 5 bases, with 6 bases between. CDR1 and CDR2 (germline): SGHKS, YYEKEE (reference sequence). The V call is TRBV5-5, the J call TRBJ2-1; the D is unclear. The sample was PBMCs. The TCR was taken from a woman aged 18 to 35 in good health and CMV-seronegative. This CDR3 is CASTLNNEQFF. The CDR3 region has the DNA TGTGCCAGCACCCTAAACAATGAGCAGTTCTTC.